The 17 T cell receptor beta chains in this list originate from one sample, sequenced in a study of blood T cell repertoires in COVID-19. The protocol was immunoSEQ multiplex PCR, while the TCRdb copy is restricted to in-frame clones and leaves out a portion. The sample holds around 80,000 clones, less than 90% seen once. The sequenced sample was peripheral blood. The receptors were sampled from a man aged 45-65 years with COVID-19, enrolled during active disease.

The chain carries TRBV27 and TRBJ2-1, with D perhaps matching TRBD2 (6 bases). Germline V CDR1 and CDR2: MNHEY, SMNVEV (reference sequence). CDR3 size: 16 residues. Trimming removed 8 bases from V and 8 bases from J, with 25 bases in between. The CDR3 loop is CASQPRWLAYDHEQFF. The CDR3 DNA reads TGTGCCAGCCAACCGCGGTGGCTAGCGTATGACCATGAGCAGTTCTTC.

This clone was found once. The chain combines TRBV30 with TRBJ1-4, with 7 bases aligning to TRBD1. Germline V lookup: CDR1 GTSNPN, CDR2 SVGIG (reference sequence). The ends lost 2 bases at V and 4 bases at J; junction bases unmatched: 4. The CDR3 length is 14 residues. The CDR3 protein is CAWSLGDSNEKLFF. The CDR3 bases are TGTGCCTGGAGTCTAGGGGACAGTAATGAAAAACTGTTTTTT.

CDR3 coding DNA: TGTGCCAGCAGCCAAGAAAACAGGGGCGGCGAGCAGTACTTC. Its translation is CASSQENRGGEQYF. J is TRBJ2-7 and V is TRBV3-1 (or the pseudogene TRBV3-2); 7 nucleotides match TRBD1. Germline assignment: CDR1 LGHDT and CDR2 YNNKEL (reference sequence). The CDR3 totals 14 residues. V trimming: 0 bases; J trimming: 6 bases; junction bases outside the gene matches: 5.

The rearrangement uses TRBV7-2 and TRBJ1-1; D call uncertain. This CDR3 comprises 14 residues. Germline loops: CDR1 SGHTA, CDR2 FQGNSA. Trimming cost V 1 base and J 1 base, with 7 bases left between them. The CDR3 DNA is TGTGCCAGCAGCTTAGTACAACAGAACACTGAAGCTTTCTTT. Translation gives CASSLVQQNTEAFF.

This clone was detected a few times. The genes are TRBV25-1 and TRBJ2-1, with 12 bases lining up with TRBD2. J lost 7 bases, V lost 4 bases, and 2 bases had no gene match. The CDR3 spans 14 residues. Germline V lookup: CDR1 MGHDK, CDR2 SYGVNS. The CDR3 nucleotides are TGTGCCAGCAGTGCGACTAGCGGGAGTAATGAGCAGTTCTTC. Its protein product is CASSATSGSNEQFF.

This chain uses TRBV10-3 with TRBJ2-2; TRBD1 is a possible D gene (5 bases). Trimming stripped 7 bases from V and 0 bases from J, with 9 bases between. This CDR3 is built from 14 residues. The germline CDR1 and CDR2 sequences are ENHRY and SYGVKD. CDR3: CAITVTANTGELFF. Written as DNA, the CDR3 is TGTGCCATCACCGTGACAGCGAACACCGGGGAGCTGTTTTTT.

The V gene is TRBV7-9, the J gene TRBJ2-7; TRBD2 might be the D (6 bases). Trimming took off 6 bases at V and 6 bases at J, with 15 bases between the two ends. The germline CDR1 and CDR2 sequences are SEHNR and FQNEAQ (reference sequence). This CDR3 contains 13 residues. As DNA, the CDR3 is TGTGCCAGCAGGGCGGGACTCCTCTCCGAGCAGTACTTC. Protein product: CASRAGLLSEQYF.

The chain combines TRBV28 with TRBJ1-2; D possibly corresponds to TRBD1 (6 bases). The V end was cut by 4 bases, the J end by 6 bases, with 18 bases between. Germline CDR1 and CDR2: MDHEN and SYDVKM. The CDR3 covers 15 residues. CDR3 nucleotides: TGTGCCAGCAGTTCCCCGGCAGGGGTGAGCGATGGCTACACCTTC. It yields the protein CASSSPAGVSDGYTF.

This clone was found a few times. The genes are TRBV30 and TRBJ2-7; 11 nucleotides align to TRBD2. Germline loops: CDR1 GTSNPN, CDR2 SVGIG (reference sequence). Trimming at V came to 4 bases and at J to 2 bases, leaving 7 bases not matched to a gene. CDR3 length: 15 amino acids. The CDR3 nucleotides are TGTGCCTGGAAACTAGCGGGAGCCTACCCCTACGAGCAGTACTTC. Translation gives CAWKLAGAYPYEQYF.

The chain uses TRBV5-1 and TRBJ2-2, with a weak D call TRBD1 (5 bases). This CDR3 is 14 amino acids long. CDR1 SGHRS and CDR2 YFSETQ come from the germline V gene. Trimming left V 2 bases short and J 5 bases short, with 10 bases between. CDR3 protein: CASSFDSSTGELFF. In DNA, the CDR3 is TGCGCCAGCAGCTTCGACAGCTCTACCGGGGAGCTGTTTTTT. The whole variable domain, remainder taken from reference TRBV5-1 and TRBJ2-2, is KAGVTQTPRYLIKTRGQQVTLSCSPISGHRSVSWYQQTPGQGLQFLFEYFSETQRNKGNFPGRFSGRQFSNSRSEMNVSTLELGDSALYLCASSFDSSTGELFFGEGSRLTVL.

This clone was found a few times. This sequence joins TRBV6-2 or TRBV6-3 and TRBJ1-5; 9 bases fit TRBD1. Trimming removed 4 bases from V and 4 bases from J; junction bases left unmatched: 11. The CDR3 spans 17 residues. The germline V gene encodes CDR1 MNHEY and CDR2 SVGEGT. The CDR3 DNA is TGTGCCAGCAGTTTCGGACAGGGGAAGGCAGGAAATCAGCCCCAGCATTTT. Residues: CASSFGQGKAGNQPQHF.

The V and J genes are TRBV6-5 and TRBJ2-3; the D is unclear. V lost 2 bases, J lost 5 bases, and 14 bases lay in between. From germline, CDR1 is MNHEY and CDR2 SVGAGI. The CDR3 has 15 residues. DNA for the CDR3: TGTGCCAGCAGTTACGAGTCTCTAGAAGGAGATACGCAGTATTTT. This codes for CASSYESLEGDTQYF.

The chain combines TRBV30 with TRBJ1-6, with 7 bases identical to TRBD1. The CDR3 is made up of 14 amino acids. J was trimmed by 5 bases and V by 4 bases; bases with no gene match: 5. CDR1 GTSNPN and CDR2 SVGIG come from the germline V gene (reference sequence). The CDR3 reads CAWTGTANNSPLHF. CDR3 nucleotide sequence: TGTGCCTGGACCGGGACAGCTAATAATTCACCCCTCCACTTT.

The chain has TRBV6-5 and TRBJ2-5; D perhaps matches TRBD1 (6 bases). The CDR3 runs to 13 residues. V lost 6 bases and J 5 bases, leaving 13 bases between the germline ends. Germline-derived CDR1 and CDR2 are MNHEY and SVGAGI. DNA for the CDR3: TGTGCCAGCAGCCTACAGGGCGAGGAGACCCAGTACTTC. It yields the protein CASSLQGEETQYF.

This clone has a handful of counts. The chain recombines TRBV24-1 with TRBJ2-5; D perhaps matches TRBD2 (6 bases). Germline CDR1 and CDR2: KGHDR and SFDVKD. This CDR3 is built from 16 residues. V was shortened by 0 bases and J by 3 bases, with 13 bases between the two germline ends. CDR3 sequence reads: CATSDLQYGGEETQYF. CDR3 DNA: TGTGCCACCAGTGATTTGCAGTACGGGGGTGAAGAGACCCAGTACTTC.

The rearrangement joins TRBV9 to TRBJ1-3; 9 nucleotides agree with TRBD1. The CDR3 is made up of 18 amino acids. V gave up 0 bases and J gave up 0 bases; unmatched junction bases: 7. Germline V CDR1 and CDR2: SGDLS, YYNGEE. CDR3 sequence: CASSVATGGQISGNTIYF. The CDR3 region has the DNA TGTGCCAGCAGCGTAGCTACAGGGGGCCAAATCTCTGGAAACACCATATATTTT.

The chain couples TRBV30 to TRBJ1-5; TRBD1 matches 7 bases. CDR3 length: 18 residues. V lost 0 bases to trimming and J lost 3 bases; unmatched junction nucleotides: 14. CDR1 GTSNPN and CDR2 SVGIG come from the germline V gene (reference sequence). As DNA, the CDR3 is TGTGCCTGGAGTGTACCCCGGACTCAAGACAGGGACAATCAGCCCCAGCATTTT. It codes for CAWSVPRTQDRDNQPQHF.